This T cell receptor (beta chain) was captured in a study of T cells after yellow fever vaccination (dated 2019 in TCRdb). Broadly, across the study: The SMART-Seq v4 Ultra Low Input RNA kit was used to prepare libraries from fractions with low cell numbers. To follow T-cell clones before and after primary and booster YFV17D yellow fever vaccination, bulk TCR alpha and beta repertoires were sequenced over time. The cohort comprised two healthy male donors, one aged 18 to 29 and one aged 30 to 40 years. Bulk PBMC replicates and cell subsets were isolated from blood drawn at multiple timepoints before and after both primary and secondary immunization.

According to the study, the label for this sample's treatment or condition signals: live attenuated yellow fever vaccine strain. At each blood-draw timepoint, two biological replicates of bulk PBMCs were obtained. A standard Ficoll-Paque protocol was used to isolate PBMCs from peripheral blood. TriZol was used to extract RNA from bulk PBMCs, CD4 and CD8 fractions, and dextramer-positive and dextramer-negative fractions. Including cysteine and phenylalanine, the CDR3 has 14 amino acids. The CDR3 DNA has 42 bases and is translated from base 1. Sequences SGHNT (CDR1) and YYREEE (CDR2) are obtained from the germline V gene (reference sequence). V sheds 2 bases and J sheds 5 bases, leaving 13 bases between their ends. Synthesis of TCR cDNA relied on 5'RACE template switching, a step that introduced a universal primer site along with unique molecular identifiers. Priming for cDNA synthesis came from both the TCR alpha and TCR beta constant segments. Library amplification used two PCR steps, and the second PCR step added sample barcodes and sequencing adapters. Libraries were sequenced on Illumina HiSeq 2500 (2x100 bp) or NovaSeq (2x150 bp). As for how the authors treated the data: Reads were demultiplexed and collapsed into UMI consensus sequences with MIGEC, and V(D)J alignment was performed with MiXCR. Using edgeR on replicate PBMC samples, clonotypes were called vaccine-responding if FDR was below 0.01 and the log2 fold change was above 5 up to day 15. Bulk clonotypes were assigned CD4 or CD8 identity according to which sequenced CD4 or CD8 repertoire held them at higher abundance. In TCRdb, the public reads were trimmed at Q25 with fastp and aligned with MiXCR, with productive beta chains retained. Duplicate CDR3 protein sequences are folded into a single record with the most common DNA and genes. TCRdb's processing, not the study's, gives the V and J calls here. The sample yields roughly 520,000 distinct CDR3 sequences; less than 25% were counted once. About a sixth of the sample belongs to the ten largest clones.

This clonotype was recorded many times. The antigen it recognizes is unknown. Base-call qualities are not available, and no considerably larger clone is one nucleotide away. The full study reports these points: Computational filtering was required because FACS-sorted repertoires could contain abundant contaminating clonotypes from the bulk population. Most clones expanded after primary vaccination were re-detected after the booster (almost 98% of CD4 and more than 70% of CD8), suggesting broad memory maintenance. Only a couple of donors were included in the study, so the extent to which the findings can be generalized is limited. The secondary T-cell response was found to be weaker but faster than the primary response, with a peak reached on day 5 rather than on day 15. A small share of clonotypes occurred in both CD4 and CD8 compartments, likely arising from convergent recombination.

The source of this sequence is a man aged 18 to 29 who received the YFV17D yellow fever vaccine. Here the chain combines TRBV5-4 and TRBJ2-5; TRBD2 is a possible D gene, resting on 6 matching bases. Here the sequenced sample was PBMCs, taken more than 20 days after the first yellow fever vaccination. The DNA sequence is TGTGCCAGCAGCTTTCGGGGGACCAGGGAGACCCAGTACTTC. It encodes CASSFRGTRETQYF.